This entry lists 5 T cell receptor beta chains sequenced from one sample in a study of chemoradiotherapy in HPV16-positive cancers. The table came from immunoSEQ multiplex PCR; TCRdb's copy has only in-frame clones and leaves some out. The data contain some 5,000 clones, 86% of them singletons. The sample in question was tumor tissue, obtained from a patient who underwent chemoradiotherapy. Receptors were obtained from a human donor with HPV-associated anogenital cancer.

CDR3 coding DNA: TGTGCCAGCAGCTTTGGGCCATCCTACGAGCAGTACTTC. Its protein product is CASSFGPSYEQYF. This rearrangement joins TRBV7-8 to TRBJ2-7; no reliable D call. This CDR3 region has 13 residues. Per germline, CDR1 SGHVS and CDR2 FQNEAQ. Trimming left V 3 bases short and J 1 base short, with 7 bases between. Drawing the rest from reference TRBV7-8 and TRBJ2-7, the complete variable domain is GAGVSQSPRYKVAKRGQDVALRCDPISGHVSLFWYQQALGQGPEFLTYFQNEAQLDKSGLPSDRFFAERPEGSVSTLKIQRTQQEDSAVYLCASSFGPSYEQYFGPGTRLTVT.

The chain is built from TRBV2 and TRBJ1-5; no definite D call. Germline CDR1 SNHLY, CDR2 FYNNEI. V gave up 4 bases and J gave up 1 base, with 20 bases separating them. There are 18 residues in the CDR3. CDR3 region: CASSARAPVRESNQPQHF. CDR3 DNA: TGTGCCAGCAGTGCGCGGGCCCCGGTGAGAGAAAGCAATCAGCCCCAGCATTTT.

Written as DNA, the CDR3 is TGTGCCAGTAGTATAGACCATGACAGTGGCACCTACGAGCAGTACTTC. Amino acids: CASSIDHDSGTYEQYF. V gene TRBV19 combines with J gene TRBJ2-7; a possible D gene is TRBD1 (5 bases). Germline assignment: CDR1 LNHDA and CDR2 SQIVND (reference sequence). This CDR3 has 16 amino acids. V lost 0 bases and J lost 2, with 14 bases in between. Complete variable domain (other parts from reference TRBV19 and TRBJ2-7): DGGITQSPKYLFRKEGQNVTLSCEQNLNHDAMYWYRQDPGQGLRLIYYSQIVNDFQKGDIAEGYSVSREKKESFPLTVTSAQKNPTAFYLCASSIDHDSGTYEQYFGPGTRLTVT.

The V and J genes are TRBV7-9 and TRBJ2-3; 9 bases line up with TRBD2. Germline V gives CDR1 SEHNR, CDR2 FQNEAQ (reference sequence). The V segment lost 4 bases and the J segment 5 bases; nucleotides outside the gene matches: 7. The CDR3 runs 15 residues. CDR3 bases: TGTGCCAGCAGCTATAAACAGCGGGAGGAAGATACGCAGTATTTT. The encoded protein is CASSYKQREEDTQYF. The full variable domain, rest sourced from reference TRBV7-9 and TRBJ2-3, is DTGVSQNPRHKITKRGQNVTFRCDPISEHNRLYWYRQTLGQGPEFLTYFQNEAQLEKSRLLSDRFSAERPKGSFSTLEIQRTEQGDSAMYLCASSYKQREEDTQYFGPGTRLTVL.

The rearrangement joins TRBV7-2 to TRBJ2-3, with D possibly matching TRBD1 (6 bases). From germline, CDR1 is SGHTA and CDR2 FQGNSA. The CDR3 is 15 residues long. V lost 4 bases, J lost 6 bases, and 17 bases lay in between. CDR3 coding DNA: TGTGCCAGCAGCTCGTTGGGGCCTGGGGGCGATACGCAGTATTTT. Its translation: CASSSLGPGGDTQYF.